Listed below are T cell receptor beta chains from one sample, sequenced in a study of cytomegalovirus exposure and HLA in healthy donors. TCRdb keeps only in-frame clones here, not all; method: immunoSEQ multiplex PCR. The repertoire includes about 190,000 clones, over 80% of them detected once, and 1.3% sits in the top ten. Sequenced sample: PBMCs. The source of these receptors is a man aged 30 to 39 in good health and CMV-seronegative. The CDR3 runs from the conserved cysteine through the conserved F or W. D genes are given only for firm matches. Expanded clones are given a class, and other clones once, few, many or no size at all.

clone_size	v_call	d_call	j_call	cdr3_nt	cdr3_aa
NA	TRBV7-2	NA	TRBJ2-5	TGTGCCAGCAGCTTTGGAACTGGGGCTGAGACCCAGTACTTC	CASSFGTGAETQYF
NA	TRBV28	NA	TRBJ2-5	TGTGCCAGCAAGCCGGAGCAAGAGACCCAGTACTTC	CASKPEQETQYF
NA	TRBV6-5	NA	TRBJ2-2	TGTGCCAGCAGTCAGGGACTGGAAAACACCGGGGAGCTGTTTTTT	CASSQGLENTGELFF
NA	TRBV7-7	NA	TRBJ2-1	TGTGCTAGCAGCTTAGGCCTGCGGTCCCAGAATGAGCAGTTCTTC	CASSLGLRSQNEQFF
NA	TRBV5-4	TRBD2	TRBJ2-1	TGTGCCAGCAGCTTCCCTCTAGCGGGGGGGCCTGGTGAGCAGTTCTTC	CASSFPLAGGPGEQFF
NA	TRBV6-5	NA	TRBJ1-5	TGTGCCAGCAGGCCTGCAGGGGTTCAGCCCCAGCATTTT	CASRPAGVQPQHF
NA	TRBV4-2	NA	TRBJ2-7	TGTGCCAGCAGCCAAACGGGAAACACCTACGAGCAGTACTTC	CASSQTGNTYEQYF
NA	TRBV6-1	NA	TRBJ2-3	TGTGCCAGCAGTGAAGCTATAACAGATACGCAGTATTTT	CASSEAITDTQYF
NA	TRBV4-3	NA	TRBJ2-3	TGCGCCAGCAGCCAAGAATGGAGCGAGGGCCGGACAGATACGCAGTATTTT	CASSQEWSEGRTDTQYF
NA	TRBV6-1	NA	TRBJ2-1	TGTGCCAGCAGAACAGGATCACACGATGAGCAGTTCTTC	CASRTGSHDEQFF
NA	TRBV10-2	NA	TRBJ2-2	TGCGCCAGCAGTGAACTAGCAGGGATGAGAGGGGAGCTGTTTTTT	CASSELAGMRGELFF
once	TRBV2	NA	TRBJ1-2	TGTGCCAGCAGTGTTGTCTCGTATGGCTACACCTTC	CASSVVSYGYTF
NA	TRBV10-2	NA	TRBJ1-1	TGCGCCAGCAGTGAGAAAACAGGGAGGGACGCTGAAGCTTTCTTT	CASSEKTGRDAEAFF
NA	TRBV10-2	TRBD2	TRBJ2-7	TGCGCCAGCAGTGAGTGGGCTAGCGGGAGGACGGGGGAGCAGTACTTC	CASSEWASGRTGEQYF
NA	TRBV9	TRBD2	TRBJ2-2	TGTGCCAGCAGCGTAAATATAGCGGGAGCCGGGGAGCTGTTTTTT	CASSVNIAGAGELFF
NA	TRBV6-5	NA	TRBJ1-1	TGTGCCAGCAGCCGGGGGGCCAGGGACGGAGGAGCTTTCTTT	CASSRGARDGGAFF